Sequencing of this T cell receptor (beta chain) was carried out in a study of shared clonotypes between healthy human individuals. Repertoires were generated with immunoSEQ multiplex PCR, while TCRdb's copy carries only in-frame clones and drops some. The data show a few million clones, around 90% seen once. CDR1 and CDR2 from the germline V gene are SGHRS and YFSETQ. V shed 4 bases and J shed 0 bases, with 14 bases lying between them. CDR3 size: 16 residues. Investigators divided CD4+ cells into CD45RA+ naive and CD45RA-negative memory subsets. The chain recombines TRBV5-1 with TRBJ2-1; D might be TRBD1 or TRBD2, each matching 6 bases. Sample: naive CD4+ T cells from PBMCs. The subset here: CD45RA+ positively selected. The source is a man younger than 30 in good health. Some clones in this sample may be carry-over from other donors' samples. This CDR3 reads CASSRGGQSSYNEQFF. In DNA form, the CDR3 reads TGCGCCAGCAGCCGAGGGGGGCAAAGCTCCTACAATGAGCAGTTCTTC.